A selection of T cell receptor beta chains follows, all from one sample in a study of blood T cell repertoires in COVID-19. Sequencing used immunoSEQ multiplex PCR; TCRdb keeps in-frame clones, though not all of them. Counted here are 90,000 to 130,000 clones, around 90% occurring once; the ten biggest clones make up approximately 3.4%. Source material: peripheral blood. The receptors were gathered from a woman in her forties or fifties with acute or convalescent COVID-19. Each CDR3 is given with its conserved first and last residue. D genes are given only for firm matches. Some rows have no size entry. The others give once, few or many, or a class for an expanded clone.

J	V	D	size	CDR3	DNA
TRBJ2-5	TRBV7-2	TRBD1	NA	CASSLGPGQGQETQYF	TGTGCCAGCAGCTTAGGGCCAGGACAGGGCCAAGAGACCCAGTACTTC
TRBJ2-1	TRBV19	TRBD2	NA	CASSILAGGNNEQFF	TGTGCCAGTAGTATACTAGCGGGAGGGAACAATGAGCAGTTCTTC
TRBJ2-2	TRBV6-5	TRBD1	NA	CASSRDRGSTGELFF	TGTGCCAGCAGTCGGGACAGGGGATCCACCGGGGAGCTGTTTTTT
TRBJ2-7	TRBV30	TRBD1	NA	CAWSRQGFSYEQYF	TGTGCCTGGAGTAGACAGGGATTCTCCTACGAGCAGTACTTC
TRBJ1-6	TRBV5-1	NA	NA	CASSLDDGGGNSPLHF	TGCGCCAGCAGCTTGGATGACGGCGGGGGGAATTCACCCCTCCACTTT
TRBJ1-1	TRBV5-1	NA	NA	CASSSLGGTTEAFF	TGCGCCAGCAGCTCGCTGGGGGGGACCACTGAAGCTTTCTTT
TRBJ2-1	TRBV5-5	TRBD1	once	CASSLGDRVSSNEQFF	TGTGCCAGCAGCTTGGGGGACAGGGTCTCTAGTAATGAGCAGTTCTTC
TRBJ1-2	TRBV30	NA	NA	CAWQLLQGGSYGYTF	TGTGCCTGGCAACTCCTACAGGGTGGCTCCTATGGCTACACCTTC
TRBJ1-2	TRBV18	NA	NA	CASSPLERAGYTF	TGTGCCAGCTCACCACTCGAGAGGGCGGGCTACACCTTC
TRBJ2-3	TRBV2	TRBD2	NA	CASSELAGRTDTQYF	TGTGCCAGCAGTGAGCTAGCGGGTCGCACAGATACGCAGTATTTT
TRBJ2-3	TRBV28	TRBD2	once	CASSLLPGLATFPDAQYF	TGTGCCAGCAGTCTCCTACCTGGACTAGCGACCTTCCCAGATGCGCAGTATTTT
TRBJ1-4	TRBV30	NA	NA	CAWSVNGAEKLFF	TGTGCCTGGAGTGTAAACGGAGCTGAAAAACTGTTTTTT
TRBJ2-5	TRBV6-4	NA	NA	CASSPRNGETQYF	TGTGCCAGCAGTCCGCGCAACGGAGAGACCCAGTACTTC
TRBJ1-1	TRBV6-5	TRBD1	NA	CASYRGPYTEAFF	TGTGCCAGCTACAGGGGGCCGTACACTGAAGCTTTCTTT
TRBJ1-1	TRBV6-5	NA	NA	CASRHTGLNTEAFF	TGTGCCAGCAGACACACAGGTCTGAACACTGAAGCTTTCTTT
TRBJ2-2	TRBV5-1	TRBD1	NA	CASSLVPGGNQGTGELFF	TGCGCCAGCAGCTTGGTCCCAGGGGGCAATCAAGGCACCGGGGAGCTGTTTTTT
TRBJ2-7	TRBV15	NA	NA	CATSRQSSYEQYF	TGTGCCACTTCGAGACAGAGCTCCTACGAGCAGTACTTC
TRBJ2-7	TRBV6-6	TRBD1	NA	CASSPPGQGAVEQYF	TGTGCCAGCAGCCCCCCGGGACAGGGGGCAGTCGAGCAGTACTTC
TRBJ2-3	TRBV15	TRBD2	NA	CATSARLADLTDTQYF	TGTGCCACCAGCGCAAGACTAGCGGACCTAACAGATACGCAGTATTTT
TRBJ1-3	TRBV16	NA	NA	CASSQRGSSGNTIYF	TGTGCCAGCAGCCAACGGGGGAGCTCTGGAAACACCATATATTTT
TRBJ2-2	TRBV19	TRBD2	NA	CASSIMSGGNTGELFF	TGTGCCAGTAGTATAATGAGCGGGGGGAACACCGGGGAGCTGTTTTTT
TRBJ2-2	TRBV27	TRBD1	NA	CASGTAYTTGELFF	TGTGCCAGCGGGACAGCCTACACCACCGGGGAGCTGTTTTTT
TRBJ2-1	TRBV5-1	TRBD1	NA	CASSLEQGLYNEQFF	TGCGCCAGCAGCTTGGAACAGGGGCTGTACAATGAGCAGTTCTTC